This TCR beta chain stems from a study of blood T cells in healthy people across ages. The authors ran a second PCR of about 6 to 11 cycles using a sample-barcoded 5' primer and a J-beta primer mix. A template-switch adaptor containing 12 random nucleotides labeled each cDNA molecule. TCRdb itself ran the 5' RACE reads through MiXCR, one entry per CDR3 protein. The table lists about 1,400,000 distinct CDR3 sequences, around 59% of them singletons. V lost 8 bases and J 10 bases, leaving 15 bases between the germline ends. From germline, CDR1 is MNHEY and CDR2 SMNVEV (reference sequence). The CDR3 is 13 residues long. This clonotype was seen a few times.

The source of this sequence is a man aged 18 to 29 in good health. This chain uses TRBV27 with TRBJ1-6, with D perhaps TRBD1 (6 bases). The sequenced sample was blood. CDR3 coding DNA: TGTGCCAGCGGACTTACAGGGAACTCACCCCTCCACTTT. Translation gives CASGLTGNSPLHF.